This TCR beta chain derives from a study of long-term antiretroviral therapy in people with HIV (dated by TCRdb to between 2021 and 2023). Regarding the research as a whole: The earliest samples were collected roughly a decade before the 2015 WHO recommendation for immediate ART, at a time when ART was usually postponed until CD4 counts fell. A total of 192 cryopreserved PBMC samples were contributed to the cohort by 30 adults with confirmed HIV infection, with samples collected serially over a mean of 6 years (range 1-12). Whether ART initiation and durable HIV suppression were associated with changes in peripheral blood TRB repertoire composition and diversity was tested in a retrospective serial study. Test extractions of a monoclonal T-cell line alongside fewer than 40 polyclonal samples showed no cross-contamination during QIAcube processing. Of the 30 to 35 participants with HIV, approximately twelve were female. Study-wide findings and limitations: At every time point, the repertoire was dominated by expanded TRB clones first identified before ART initiation, although this dominance fluctuated and, in many PLHIV, declined after ART. Compared with controls, HIV repertoires had narrower CDR3 length ranges, and the network structure pointed to an antigen-experienced repertoire that shifted only slightly toward naive after ART. No data were available on ART adherence, viral resistance or therapy changes, limiting inferences about post-ART repertoire changes. Because cell numbers in pre-ART samples were limited, unsorted PBMC were profiled instead of sorted CD4+ and CD8+ T cells. The samples were dated from about 2004 to 2018, and the ART regimens that were used may be less effective than current ART regimens. Because PBMC availability was limited, only the TCR beta chain was sequenced, with no alpha chain pairing. A significant increase in TRB diversity was found to be associated with ART initiation, although TRB diversity was observed to remain significantly below that of transplant donor controls even after long-term ART.

The immunoSEQ hsTCRB v3.0 assay was used at survey level resolution for TRB variable region sequencing. The target sequencing depth for TRB was about 40,000-55,000 T-cell genomes per sample. An Illumina MiSeq with a v3 150-cycle kit was used to sequence the pooled TRB libraries. In the authors' own workflow: Repertoire analysis ran in R within a reproducible Nextflow workflow covering QC, data transformation and analysis. LymphoSeq2, an R package for exploring AIRR-Seq data, was used to implement the custom analyses. A few samples that produced fewer than 5000 total TRB sequences were removed, so approximately 190 HIV repertoires were analyzed. Among the 170 to 200 retained HIV repertoires, approximately 61 were collected before ART initiation and 120 to 140 after ART initiation. Each repertoire was downsampled to 5000 TRB nucleotide sequences, and summary statistics were averaged across 100 downsampling iterations. The analysis kept only TRB sequences whose CDR3 regions were at least seven amino acids long. Two measures captured diversity: a Shannon entropy-derived clonality score and the Gini coefficient. In repertoire networks, the top 5000 CDR3 amino acid sequences were linked whenever an edit distance of one separated two sequences. GLIPH2 predicted antigen specificity groups and MHC restriction for TRB CDR3 amino acid sequences. To flag known associations with CMV, EBV, HIV or tissue antigens, CDR3 amino acid sequences were compared against VDJdb and McPAS-TCR. Pre-ART, post-ART and control groups were compared with Wilcoxon signed-rank tests and Holm-Bonferroni correction. As stored in TCRdb, this immuneACCESS dataset retains in-frame rearrangements with V and J assigned. A fraction of the clones does not appear; measured against another copy, unresolved V genes explain less than half of the discrepancy, and the remainder lacks a known reason. V, J and clone size derive from that table, while D and trimming were established from the DNA sequence. Here the sample has about 14,000 clones; 88% occur a single time. The ten largest clonotypes hold roughly 10% of the sample.

Inclusion was restricted to participants for whom at least one PBMC sample before ART initiation and at least two post-ART samples were available. Treatment was received in the United States of America by all participants with HIV. Cryopreserved samples of about 0.95-11 million PBMC were thawed and washed before DNA extraction. At the time of the earliest PBMC sample, participants with HIV were aged between about 20 and 54 years. PBMC samples from each participant spanned 1-4 timepoints before ART initiation and 2-8 timepoints after ART initiation, with a median of 7 samples. Serial HIV viral load, CD4+ T-cell count, ART history and demographic data were obtained for every participant. A Qiagen kit on a QIAcube was used to extract genomic DNA from unsorted PBMC, with samples processed in batches of 12. This clone came up once. Its antigen is still unknown. Base qualities are not recorded, but no much larger clone differs from it by a single base.

The sequencing here drew on unsorted PBMCs, taken 6.2 years after starting antiretroviral therapy. This receptor was taken from a man aged 35-49 years with HIV.

Here is the DNA: TGTGCCAGCAGCCCCGTGGGACAGCGAATCTACGAGCAGTACTTC. Its coded protein is CASSPVGQRIYEQYF. The V gene is TRBV5-6 and the J gene is TRBJ2-7; 7 bases in the middle match TRBD1. The junction shows trimming of 4 bases on V and 3 bases on J, and the gene matches do not reach 10 bases of it. CDR1 and CDR2 were assigned from the germline V gene as SGHDT and YYEEEE. Including the terminal cysteine and phenylalanine, the CDR3 comprises 15 residues. Kept here is only the CDR3 DNA, which spans 45 bases and is read in frame from base 1. The CDR3 plus the reference TRBV5-6 and TRBJ2-7 genes for the other parts give the full variable domain: DAGVTQSPTHLIKTRGQQVTLRCSPKSGHDTVSWYQQALGQGPQFIFQYYEEEERQRGNFPDRFSGHQFPNYSSELNVNALLLGDSALYLCASSPVGQRIYEQYFGPGTRLTVT.